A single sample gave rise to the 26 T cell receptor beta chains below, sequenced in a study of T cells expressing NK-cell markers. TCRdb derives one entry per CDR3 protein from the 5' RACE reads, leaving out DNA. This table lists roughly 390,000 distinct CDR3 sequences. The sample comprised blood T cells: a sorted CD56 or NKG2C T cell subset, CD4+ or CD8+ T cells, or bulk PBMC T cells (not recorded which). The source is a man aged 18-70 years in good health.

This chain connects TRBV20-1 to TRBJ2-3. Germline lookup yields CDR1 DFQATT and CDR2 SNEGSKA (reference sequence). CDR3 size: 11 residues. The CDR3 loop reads CSASKGPAQYF.

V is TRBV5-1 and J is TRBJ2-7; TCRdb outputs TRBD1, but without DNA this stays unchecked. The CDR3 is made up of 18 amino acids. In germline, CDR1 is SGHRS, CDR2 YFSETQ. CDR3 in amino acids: CASRRGRTGTGVRYEQYF. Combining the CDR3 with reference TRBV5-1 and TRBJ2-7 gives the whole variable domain KAGVTQTPRYLIKTRGQQVTLSCSPISGHRSVSWYQQTPGQGLQFLFEYFSETQRNKGNFPGRFSGRQFSNSRSEMNVSTLELGDSALYLCASRRGRTGTGVRYEQYFGPGTRLTVT.

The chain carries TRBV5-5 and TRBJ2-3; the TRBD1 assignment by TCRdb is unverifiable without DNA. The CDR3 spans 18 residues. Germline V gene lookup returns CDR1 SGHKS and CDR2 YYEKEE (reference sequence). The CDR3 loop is CASSLRPSGGPSTDTQYF.

CDR3 residues: CSARFLQGVRNQPQHF. This chain connects TRBV20-1 to TRBJ1-5; the D call of TRBD1 rests on TCRdb alone, since no DNA is present to check it. The CDR3 has 16 amino acids. CDR1 DFQATT and CDR2 SNEGSKA come from the germline V gene (reference sequence).

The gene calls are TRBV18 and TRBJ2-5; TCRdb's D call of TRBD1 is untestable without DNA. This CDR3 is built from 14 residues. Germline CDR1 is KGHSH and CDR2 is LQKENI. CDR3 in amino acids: CASSPWDSQETQYF.

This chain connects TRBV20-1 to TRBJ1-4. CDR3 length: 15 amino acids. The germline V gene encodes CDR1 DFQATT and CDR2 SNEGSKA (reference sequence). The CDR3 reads CSARAPEQANEKLFF.

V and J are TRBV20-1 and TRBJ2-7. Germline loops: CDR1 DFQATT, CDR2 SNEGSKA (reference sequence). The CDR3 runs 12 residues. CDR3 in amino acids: CSAAGATYEQYF.

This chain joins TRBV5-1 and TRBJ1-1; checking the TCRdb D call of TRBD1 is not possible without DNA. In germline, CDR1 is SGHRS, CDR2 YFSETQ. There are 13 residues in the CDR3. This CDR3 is CASSSGTGAEAFF. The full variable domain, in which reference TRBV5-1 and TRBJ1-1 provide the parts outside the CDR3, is KAGVTQTPRYLIKTRGQQVTLSCSPISGHRSVSWYQQTPGQGLQFLFEYFSETQRNKGNFPGRFSGRQFSNSRSEMNVSTLELGDSALYLCASSSGTGAEAFFGQGTRLTVV.

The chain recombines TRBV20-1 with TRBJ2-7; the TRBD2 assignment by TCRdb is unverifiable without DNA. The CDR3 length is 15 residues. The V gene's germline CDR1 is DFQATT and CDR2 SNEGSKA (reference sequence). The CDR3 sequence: CSASTSGRPSYEQYF.

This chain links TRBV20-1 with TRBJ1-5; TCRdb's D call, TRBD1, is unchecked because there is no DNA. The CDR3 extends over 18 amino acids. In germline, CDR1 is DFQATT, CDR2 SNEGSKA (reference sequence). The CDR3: CSAKNRDRATWGNQPQHF.

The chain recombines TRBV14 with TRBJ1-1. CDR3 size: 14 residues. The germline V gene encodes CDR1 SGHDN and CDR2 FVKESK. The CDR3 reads CASSQYRSGSEAFF.

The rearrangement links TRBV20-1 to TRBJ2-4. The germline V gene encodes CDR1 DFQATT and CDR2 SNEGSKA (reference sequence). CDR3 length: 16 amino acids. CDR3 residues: CSARGRSGIAKNIQYF.

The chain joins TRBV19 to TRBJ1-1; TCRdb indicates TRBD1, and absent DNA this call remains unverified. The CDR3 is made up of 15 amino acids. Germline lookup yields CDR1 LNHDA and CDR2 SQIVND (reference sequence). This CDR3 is CASSSPTAANTEAFF.

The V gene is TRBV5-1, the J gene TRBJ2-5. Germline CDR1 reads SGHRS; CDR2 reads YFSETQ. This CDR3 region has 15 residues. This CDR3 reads CASSLTGVSMETQYF.

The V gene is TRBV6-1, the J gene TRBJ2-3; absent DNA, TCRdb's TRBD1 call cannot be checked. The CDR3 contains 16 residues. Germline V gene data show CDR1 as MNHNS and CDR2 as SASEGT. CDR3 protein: CASRETGTGHADTQYF.

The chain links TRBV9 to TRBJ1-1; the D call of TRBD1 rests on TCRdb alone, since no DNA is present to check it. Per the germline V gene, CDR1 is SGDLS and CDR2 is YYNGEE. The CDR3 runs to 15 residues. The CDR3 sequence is CASSAGWRQTTEAFF.

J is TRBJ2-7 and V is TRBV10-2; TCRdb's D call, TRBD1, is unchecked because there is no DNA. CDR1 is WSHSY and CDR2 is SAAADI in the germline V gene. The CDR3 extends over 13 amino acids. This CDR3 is CASGDRDTYEQYF.

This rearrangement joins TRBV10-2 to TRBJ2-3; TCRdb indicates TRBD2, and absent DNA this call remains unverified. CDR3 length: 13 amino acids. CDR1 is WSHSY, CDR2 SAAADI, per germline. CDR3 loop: CASSRGPTDTQYF.

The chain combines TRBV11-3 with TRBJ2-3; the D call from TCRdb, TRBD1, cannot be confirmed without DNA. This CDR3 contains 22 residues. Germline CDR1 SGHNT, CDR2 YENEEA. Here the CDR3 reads CASSLGGAGTGGRIQSTDTQYF.

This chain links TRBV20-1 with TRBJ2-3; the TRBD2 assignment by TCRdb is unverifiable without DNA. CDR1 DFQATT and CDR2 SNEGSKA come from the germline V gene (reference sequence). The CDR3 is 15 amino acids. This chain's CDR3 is CSAALAGGPVDTQYF.

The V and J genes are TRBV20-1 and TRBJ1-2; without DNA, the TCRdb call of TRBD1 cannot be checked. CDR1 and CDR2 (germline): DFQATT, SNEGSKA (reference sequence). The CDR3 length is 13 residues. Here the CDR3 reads CSAPGTGRGGYTF.

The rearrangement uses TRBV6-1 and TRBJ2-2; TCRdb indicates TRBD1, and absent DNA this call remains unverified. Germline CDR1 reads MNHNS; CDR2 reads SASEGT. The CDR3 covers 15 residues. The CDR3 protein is CASRSWGSNTGELFF.

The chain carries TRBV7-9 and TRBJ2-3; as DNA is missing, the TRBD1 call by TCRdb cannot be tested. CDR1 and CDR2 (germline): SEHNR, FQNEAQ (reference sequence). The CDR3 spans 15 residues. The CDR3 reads CASSRGEGDADTQYF.

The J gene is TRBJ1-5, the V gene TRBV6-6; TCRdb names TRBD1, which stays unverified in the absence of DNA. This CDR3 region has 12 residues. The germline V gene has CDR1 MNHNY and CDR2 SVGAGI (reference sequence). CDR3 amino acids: CASSPGGQPQHF.

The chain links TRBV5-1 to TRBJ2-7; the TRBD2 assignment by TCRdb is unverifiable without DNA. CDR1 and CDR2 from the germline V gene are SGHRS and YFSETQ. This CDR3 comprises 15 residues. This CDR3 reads CASSLNGLNSYEQYF.

The CDR3 sequence: CASSSGQGLTYEQYF. The V call is TRBV7-7, the J call TRBJ2-7; TCRdb gives TRBD1 as the D gene, but with no DNA this cannot be confirmed. Germline V gene sequence: CDR1 SSHAT, CDR2 FNYEAQ (reference sequence). The CDR3 loop spans 15 amino acids.